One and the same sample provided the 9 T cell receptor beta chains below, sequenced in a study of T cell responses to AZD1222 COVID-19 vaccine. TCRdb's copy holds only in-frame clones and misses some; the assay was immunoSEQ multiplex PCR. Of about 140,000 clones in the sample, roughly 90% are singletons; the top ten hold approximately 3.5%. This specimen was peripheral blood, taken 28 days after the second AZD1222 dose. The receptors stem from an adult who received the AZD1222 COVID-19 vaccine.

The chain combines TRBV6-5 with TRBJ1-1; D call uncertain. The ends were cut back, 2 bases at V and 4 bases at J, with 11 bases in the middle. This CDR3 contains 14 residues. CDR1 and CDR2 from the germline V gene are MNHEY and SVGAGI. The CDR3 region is CASSYHHTGTEAFF. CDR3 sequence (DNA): TGTGCCAGCAGTTACCATCACACGGGCACTGAAGCTTTCTTT.

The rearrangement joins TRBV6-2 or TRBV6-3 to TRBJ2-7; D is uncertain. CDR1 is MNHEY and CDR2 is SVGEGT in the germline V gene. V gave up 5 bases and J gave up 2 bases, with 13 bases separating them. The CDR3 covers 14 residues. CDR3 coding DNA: TGTGCCAGCAGTCCCGAAGGAAACCCCTACGAGCAGTACTTC. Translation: CASSPEGNPYEQYF.

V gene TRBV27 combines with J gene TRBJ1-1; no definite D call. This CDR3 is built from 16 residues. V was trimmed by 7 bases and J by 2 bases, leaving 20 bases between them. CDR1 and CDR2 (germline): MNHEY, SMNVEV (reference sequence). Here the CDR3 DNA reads TGTGCCAGCACCGACCGCCTCGGGCGGACTAACACTGAAGCTTTCTTT. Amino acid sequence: CASTDRLGRTNTEAFF.

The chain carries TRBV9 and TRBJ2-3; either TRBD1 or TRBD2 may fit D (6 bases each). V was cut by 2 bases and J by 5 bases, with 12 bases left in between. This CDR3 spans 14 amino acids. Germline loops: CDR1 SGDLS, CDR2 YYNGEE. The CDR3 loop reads CASSVRGAGDTQYF. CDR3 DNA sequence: TGTGCCAGCAGCGTTAGGGGGGCTGGAGATACGCAGTATTTT.

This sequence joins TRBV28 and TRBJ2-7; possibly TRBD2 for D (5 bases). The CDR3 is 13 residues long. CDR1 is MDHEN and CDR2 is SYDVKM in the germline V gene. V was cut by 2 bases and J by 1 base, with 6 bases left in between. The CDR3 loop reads CASSLRDSYEQYF. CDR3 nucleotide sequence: TGTGCCAGCAGTTTACGGGATTCCTACGAGCAGTACTTC.

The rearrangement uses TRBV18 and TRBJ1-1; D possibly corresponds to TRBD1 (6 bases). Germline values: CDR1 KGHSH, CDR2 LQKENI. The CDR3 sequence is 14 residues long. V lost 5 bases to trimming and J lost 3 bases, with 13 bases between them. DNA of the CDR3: TGTGCCAGCTCAATGGGACATCGAGACACTGAAGCTTTCTTT. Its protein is CASSMGHRDTEAFF.

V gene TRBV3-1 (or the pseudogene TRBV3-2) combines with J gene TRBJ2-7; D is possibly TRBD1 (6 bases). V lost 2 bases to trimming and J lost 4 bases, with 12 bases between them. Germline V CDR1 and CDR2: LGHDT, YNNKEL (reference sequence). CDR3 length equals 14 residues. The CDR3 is CASSQRGGGYEQYF. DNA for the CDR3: TGTGCCAGCAGCCAACGAGGGGGTGGTTACGAGCAGTACTTC.

The CDR3 DNA is TGTGCCACCAGTGTCCCGGACAGGGCTAACACTGAAGCTTTCTTT. Translating gives CATSVPDRANTEAFF. The chain is built from TRBV24-1 and TRBJ1-1, with 8 bases lining up with TRBD1. The germline V gene encodes CDR1 KGHDR and CDR2 SFDVKD. This CDR3 has 15 amino acids. V lost 5 bases, J lost 2 bases, and 6 bases stayed unmatched.

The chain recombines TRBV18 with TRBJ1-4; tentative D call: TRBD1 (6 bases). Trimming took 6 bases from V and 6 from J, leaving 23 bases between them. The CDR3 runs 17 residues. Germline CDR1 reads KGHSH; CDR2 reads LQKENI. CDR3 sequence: CASSRGGAYQHDEKLFF. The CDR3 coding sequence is TGTGCCAGCTCCCGCGGGGGGGCGTACCAGCATGATGAAAAACTGTTTTTT.